These T cell receptor beta chains were read from a single sample in a study of T cells in Graves' hyperthyroidism and ophthalmopathy. MiXCR was run by TCRdb on the multiplex PCR reads, yielding one entry per CDR3 protein. The sample includes a few hundred thousand distinct CDR3 sequences, roughly 16% of them seen just once. Sample: blood. These receptors were taken from a woman in her thirties or forties with Graves' ophthalmopathy. The CDR3 runs from the conserved cysteine through the conserved F or W. Each record gives: CDR3 DNA, CDR3 protein, D gene, J gene, clone size, V gene. The D gene is left open where the match is weak. Only part of the rows carry a size: once, few, many, or a class if the clone is expanded.

TGTGCCAGCAGTGAAGCAGGTTACCCCCATCAGCCCCAGCATTTT	CASSEAGYPHQPQHF	NA	TRBJ1-5	many	TRBV2
TGTGCCACCAGCAGAGGGCAAAGGTATTCGAACACCGGGGAGCCGTTTTTT	CATSRGQRYSNTGEPFF	NA	TRBJ2-2	NA	TRBV15
TGTGCCTGGAGAACGCAGGGTGGCACTGAAGCTTTCTTT	CAWRTQGGTEAFF	NA	TRBJ1-1	many	TRBV30
TGTGCCATCACTCCGGGGCCTACGGACGTCTATGGCTACACCTTC	CAITPGPTDVYGYTF	NA	TRBJ1-2	NA	TRBV10-3
TGTGCCAGTAGTGGAGGGGGCGCGAACACTGAAGCTTTCTTT	CASSGGGANTEAFF	TRBD1	TRBJ1-1	NA	TRBV19
TGTGCCAGCAGCCATCACGGACAGGGACCTGGAAACACCATATATTTT	CASSHHGQGPGNTIYF	TRBD1	TRBJ1-3	NA	TRBV3-1
TGTGCCAGCAGTGTTGTCAGGGGGGACGAGCAGTACTTC	CASSVVRGDEQYF	NA	TRBJ2-7	NA	TRBV2
TGTGCCAGTAGTAGCCAGACTAGCGGGAGGGGCAATGAGCAGTTCTTC	CASSSQTSGRGNEQFF	TRBD2	TRBJ2-1	once	TRBV19
TGTGCCAGCAGTAAGGGGGGGGGTGACTATGGCTACACCTTC	CASSKGGGDYGYTF	NA	TRBJ1-2	few	TRBV28
TGCAGTGCCCGAGTAACTGCAGGAAGAGAGACCCAGTACTTC	CSARVTAGRETQYF	NA	TRBJ2-5	NA	TRBV20-1
TGCAGTGCTTCGTTGACTAGCGGGCCAGAGACCCAGTACTTC	CSASLTSGPETQYF	TRBD2	TRBJ2-5	NA	TRBV20-1
TGTGCCAGCAGTGACAGGGAGCGAGCGGCCGGGGAGCTGTTTTTT	CASSDRERAAGELFF	NA	TRBJ2-2	NA	TRBV6-1
TGTGCCACATCTAGCCTAGCGACTAACACCGGGGAGCTGTTTTTT	CATSSLATNTGELFF	NA	TRBJ2-2	many	TRBV6-1
TGTGCCAGCAGCTTAGAGGGACAGGGGGCCTACGAGCAGTACTTC	CASSLEGQGAYEQYF	TRBD1	TRBJ2-7	few	TRBV7-2
TGTGCCAGCTCGCGGACAAATTCTAACACTGAAGCTTTCTTT	CASSRTNSNTEAFF	NA	TRBJ1-1	many	TRBV6-1
TGTGCCAGCAGCTTAGTAGACAGACCCCCGGGGCAGTATTTT	CASSLVDRPPGQYF	NA	TRBJ2-3	few	TRBV7-9
TGTGCCAGCAGCGCAACGACAGGGGCCCCAAATGAAAAACTGTTTTTT	CASSATTGAPNEKLFF	TRBD1	TRBJ1-4	few	TRBV7-8
TGTGCCAGCAGCCTGCCGGCGGGGGCCAACTATGGCTACACCTTC	CASSLPAGANYGYTF	NA	TRBJ1-2	few	TRBV5-5
TGTGCCAGCAGCTTAGTTCCTAGCACCACGGGCAATGAGCAGTTCTTC	CASSLVPSTTGNEQFF	NA	TRBJ2-1	many	TRBV11-2
TGTGCCAGCAGTGACCGGACAGGGGGTAATTCACCCCTCCACTTT	CASSDRTGGNSPLHF	TRBD1	TRBJ1-6	NA	TRBV6-4
TGTGCCAGCAGCACGTATCGGGATACGCAGTATTTT	CASSTYRDTQYF	NA	TRBJ2-3	many	TRBV7-2
TGTGCCACCAGTGAGCGAGGACAGGGTTCACTATTACGTAGCAATCAGCCCCAGCATTTT	CATSERGQGSLLRSNQPQHF	TRBD1	TRBJ1-5	many	TRBV24-1
TGTGCCTGGAGTGAAGAGGGACGGGGGAACGGGGAGCTGTTTTTT	CAWSEEGRGNGELFF	NA	TRBJ2-2	many	TRBV30
TGTGCCAGCAGTTACTCGGGGACAAGCAATCAGCCCCAGCATTTT	CASSYSGTSNQPQHF	NA	TRBJ1-5	few	TRBV6-2/TRBV6-3
TGTGCCAGCAGCGCTAGGGGGCTAGCGGGGGGGCATGAGCAGTTCTTC	CASSARGLAGGHEQFF	TRBD2	TRBJ2-1	many	TRBV7-2
TGTGCCAGCAGCTTCATTCGGGGCAGTGAGCAGTTCTTC	CASSFIRGSEQFF	NA	TRBJ2-1	many	TRBV11-3
TGTGCCAGCAGTACCGTGACAGGGGGCTTGTACGAGCAGTACTTC	CASSTVTGGLYEQYF	TRBD1	TRBJ2-7	many	TRBV28
TGTGCCAGCAGCCGCGAGTGGGGGCAGGAGAACACTGAAGCTTTCTTT	CASSREWGQENTEAFF	NA	TRBJ1-1	many	TRBV7-9
TGTGCCAGCAGCACACAGGGGGGTACAACTAATGAAAAACTGTTTTTT	CASSTQGGTTNEKLFF	TRBD1	TRBJ1-4	NA	TRBV7-2
TGCAGTGCCCCGGACCCTAATGGGGCCAATGGCTACACCTTC	CSAPDPNGANGYTF	NA	TRBJ1-2	few	TRBV20-1
TGCAGTGCCCCGGACAGGGAAGGTAATCAGCCCCAGCATTTT	CSAPDREGNQPQHF	TRBD1	TRBJ1-5	NA	TRBV20-1
TGTGCCAGCAGCCAAAGGACAGGATTCATTTCCTACACCTTC	CASSQRTGFISYTF	TRBD1	TRBJ1-2	many	TRBV3-1
TGTGCCGGCATTATGGGCCAGGCGAGCACTGAAGCTTTCTTT	CAGIMGQASTEAFF	NA	TRBJ1-1	few	TRBV6-9
TGCGCCAGCAGCACTCAGACTAGTTTCAATGAGCAGTTCTTC	CASSTQTSFNEQFF	NA	TRBJ2-1	many	TRBV5-1
TGCAGTGCTATAACCGGGACTCACACAGATACGCAGTATTTT	CSAITGTHTDTQYF	NA	TRBJ2-3	many	TRBV20-1
TGTGCCAGCTCCGTGGCGGACTCCTACAATGAGCAGTTCTTC	CASSVADSYNEQFF	NA	TRBJ2-1	NA	TRBV7-3
TGTGCCTGCCGAACAGTTGGGGATGGCTACACCTTC	CACRTVGDGYTF	NA	TRBJ1-2	few	TRBV19
TGCAGTGCTAAAATGGAAGGGACCAACACCGGGGAGCTGTTTTTT	CSAKMEGTNTGELFF	NA	TRBJ2-2	few	TRBV20-1
TGCAGTGCTAGAGGTCGGGCAGGGGGCCGGGCGATCACTGAAGCTTTCTTT	CSARGRAGGRAITEAFF	TRBD1	TRBJ1-1	few	TRBV20-1
TGTGCCACCAGAGAGCTTAGCGGCTACACCTTC	CATRELSGYTF	NA	TRBJ1-2	NA	TRBV10-3
TGCGCCAGCAGCTTGTGGCGGGGGCCGGGACAAGAGACCCAGTACTTC	CASSLWRGPGQETQYF	NA	TRBJ2-5	NA	TRBV5-1
TGTGCCAGCACCTCGCCGGCAGAACAAGGGGAGCTGTTTTTT	CASTSPAEQGELFF	NA	TRBJ2-2	NA	TRBV12-3/TRBV12-4
TGCAGTGCTAGACGACAGACCTACGAGCAGTACTTC	CSARRQTYEQYF	NA	TRBJ2-7	many	TRBV20-1
TGTGCCAGCAGTTACTCGGCTGACCAAAGATACACCGGGGAGCTGTTTTTT	CASSYSADQRYTGELFF	NA	TRBJ2-2	NA	TRBV6-6